This TCR beta chain is from a study of T cell responses to AZD1222 COVID-19 vaccine. Method: immunoSEQ multiplex PCR; TCRdb's copy keeps in-frame clones and lacks some. The data hold around 140,000 clones, with 90% observed a single time. The CDR3 consists of 15 residues. Germline loops: CDR1 SGHVS, CDR2 FQNEAQ. The V gene end was trimmed by 3 bases and the J gene end by 5 bases; junction bases not matched to a gene: 8. Specimen: peripheral blood, collected 28 days after the second AZD1222 dose. The source of this sequence is an adult who received the AZD1222 COVID-19 vaccine. The chain has TRBV7-8 and TRBJ2-5; 8 bases line up with TRBD2. CDR3: CASSFEAGVLETQYF. CDR3 DNA: TGTGCCAGCAGCTTTGAAGCGGGAGTTTTGGAGACCCAGTACTTC.